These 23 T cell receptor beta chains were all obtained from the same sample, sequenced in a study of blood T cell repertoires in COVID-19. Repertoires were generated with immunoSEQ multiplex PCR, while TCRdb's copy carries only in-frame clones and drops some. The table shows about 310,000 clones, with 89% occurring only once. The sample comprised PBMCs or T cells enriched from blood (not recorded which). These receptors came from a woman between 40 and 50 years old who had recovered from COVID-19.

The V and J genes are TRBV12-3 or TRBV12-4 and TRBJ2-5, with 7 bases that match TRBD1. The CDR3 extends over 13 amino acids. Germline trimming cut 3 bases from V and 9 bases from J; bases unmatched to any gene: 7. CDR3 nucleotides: TGTGCCAGCAGTTTTGGGGCCCAGGGGGCCCAGTACTTC. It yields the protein CASSFGAQGAQYF.

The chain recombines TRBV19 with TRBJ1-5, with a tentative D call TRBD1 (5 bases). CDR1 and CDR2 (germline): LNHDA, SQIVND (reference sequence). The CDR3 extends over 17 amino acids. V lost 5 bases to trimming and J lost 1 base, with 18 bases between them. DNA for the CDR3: TGTGCCAGTAGTTCACCGCGGGACCGACCCAGCAATCAGCCCCAGCATTTT. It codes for CASSSPRDRPSNQPQHF. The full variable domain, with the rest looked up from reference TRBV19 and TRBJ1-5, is DGGITQSPKYLFRKEGQNVTLSCEQNLNHDAMYWYRQDPGQGLRLIYYSQIVNDFQKGDIAEGYSVSREKKESFPLTVTSAQKNPTAFYLCASSSPRDRPSNQPQHFGDGTRLSIL.

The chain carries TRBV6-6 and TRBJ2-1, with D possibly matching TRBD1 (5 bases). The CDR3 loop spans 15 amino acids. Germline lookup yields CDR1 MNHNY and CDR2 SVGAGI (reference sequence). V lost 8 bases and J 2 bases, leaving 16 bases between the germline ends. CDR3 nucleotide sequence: TGTGCCAGCTGCGTTAAGGACAATGCCTACAATGAGCAGTTCTTC. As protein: CASCVKDNAYNEQFF.

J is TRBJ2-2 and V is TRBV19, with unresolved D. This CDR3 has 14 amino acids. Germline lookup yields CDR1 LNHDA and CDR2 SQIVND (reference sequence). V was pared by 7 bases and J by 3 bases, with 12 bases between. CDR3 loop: CASTSPGDTGELFF. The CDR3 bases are TGTGCCAGTACCTCCCCCGGTGACACCGGGGAGCTGTTTTTT.

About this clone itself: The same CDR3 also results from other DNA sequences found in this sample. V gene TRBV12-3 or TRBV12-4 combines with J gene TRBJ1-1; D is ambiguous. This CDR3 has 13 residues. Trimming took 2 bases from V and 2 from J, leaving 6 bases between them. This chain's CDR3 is CASSLSKNTEAFF. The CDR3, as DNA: TGTGCCAGCAGTTTATCCAAAAACACTGAAGCTTTCTTT.

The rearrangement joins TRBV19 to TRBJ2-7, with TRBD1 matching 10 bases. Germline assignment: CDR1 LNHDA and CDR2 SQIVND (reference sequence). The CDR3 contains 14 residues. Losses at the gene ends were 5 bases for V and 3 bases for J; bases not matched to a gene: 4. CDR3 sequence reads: CASSPGQGFYEQYF. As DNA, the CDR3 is TGTGCCAGTAGTCCGGGACAGGGGTTCTACGAGCAGTACTTC.

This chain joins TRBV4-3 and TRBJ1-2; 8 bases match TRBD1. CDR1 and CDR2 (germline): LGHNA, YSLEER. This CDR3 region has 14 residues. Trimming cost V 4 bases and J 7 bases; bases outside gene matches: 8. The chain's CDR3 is CASSLTGDRTGYTF. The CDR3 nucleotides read TGCGCCAGCAGCCTGACAGGGGACCGGACTGGCTACACCTTC.

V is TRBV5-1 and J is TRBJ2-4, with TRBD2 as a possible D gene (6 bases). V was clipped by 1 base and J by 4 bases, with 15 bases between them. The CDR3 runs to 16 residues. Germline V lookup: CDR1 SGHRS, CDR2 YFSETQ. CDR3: CASSLLTGGLKNIQYF. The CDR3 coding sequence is TGCGCCAGCAGCTTGTTGACTGGAGGGCTGAAAAACATTCAGTACTTC.

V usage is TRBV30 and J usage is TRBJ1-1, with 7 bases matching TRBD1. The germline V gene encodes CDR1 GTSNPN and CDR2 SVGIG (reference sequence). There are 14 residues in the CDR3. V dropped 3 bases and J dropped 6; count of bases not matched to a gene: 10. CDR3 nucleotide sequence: TGTGCCTGGAGGGAACAGGGGATCGGTCCTGAAGCTTTCTTT. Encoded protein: CAWREQGIGPEAFF. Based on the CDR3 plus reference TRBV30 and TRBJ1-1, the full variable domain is SQTIHQWPATLVQPVGSPLSLECTVEGTSNPNLYWYRQAAGRGLQLLFYSVGIGQISSEVPQNLSASRPQDRQFILSSKKLLLSDSGFYLCAWREQGIGPEAFFGQGTRLTVV.

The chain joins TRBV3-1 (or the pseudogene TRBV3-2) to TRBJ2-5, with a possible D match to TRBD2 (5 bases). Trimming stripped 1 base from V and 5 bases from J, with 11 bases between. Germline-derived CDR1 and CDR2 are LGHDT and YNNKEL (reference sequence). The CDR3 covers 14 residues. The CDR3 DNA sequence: TGTGCCAGCAGCCAAGGGGGAGAGAGGGAGACCCAGTACTTC. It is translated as CASSQGGERETQYF.

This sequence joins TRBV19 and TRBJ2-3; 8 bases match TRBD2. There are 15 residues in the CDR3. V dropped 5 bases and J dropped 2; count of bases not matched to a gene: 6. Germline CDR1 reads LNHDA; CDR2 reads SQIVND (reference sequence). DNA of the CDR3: TGTGCCAGTAGTTTTAGCGGGGCTTTCACAGATACGCAGTATTTT. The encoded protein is CASSFSGAFTDTQYF.

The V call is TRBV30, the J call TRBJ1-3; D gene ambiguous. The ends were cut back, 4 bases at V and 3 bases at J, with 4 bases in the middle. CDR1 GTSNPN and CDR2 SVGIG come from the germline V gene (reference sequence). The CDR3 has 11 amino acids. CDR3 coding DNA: TGTGCCTGGAACATTGGAAACACCATATATTTT. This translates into CAWNIGNTIYF.

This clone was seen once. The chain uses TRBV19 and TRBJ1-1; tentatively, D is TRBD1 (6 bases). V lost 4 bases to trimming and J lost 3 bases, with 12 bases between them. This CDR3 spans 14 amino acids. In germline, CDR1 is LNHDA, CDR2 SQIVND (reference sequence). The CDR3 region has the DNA TGTGCCAGTAGTACAAATCGACAGGACACTGAAGCTTTCTTT. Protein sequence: CASSTNRQDTEAFF.

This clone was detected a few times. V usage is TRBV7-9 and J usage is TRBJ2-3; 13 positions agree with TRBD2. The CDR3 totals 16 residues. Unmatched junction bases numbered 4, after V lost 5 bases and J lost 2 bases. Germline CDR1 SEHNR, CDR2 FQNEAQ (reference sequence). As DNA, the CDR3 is TGTGCCAGCAGCACGGGACTAGCGGGATTCACAGATACGCAGTATTTT. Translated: CASSTGLAGFTDTQYF.

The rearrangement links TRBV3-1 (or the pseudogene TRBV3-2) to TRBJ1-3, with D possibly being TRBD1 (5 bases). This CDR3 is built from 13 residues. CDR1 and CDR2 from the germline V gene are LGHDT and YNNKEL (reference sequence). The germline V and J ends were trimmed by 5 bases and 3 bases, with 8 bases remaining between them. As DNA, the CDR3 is TGTGCCAGCAGCACAGGCAGTGGAAACACCATATATTTT. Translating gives CASSTGSGNTIYF.

The DNA of the CDR3 is TGTGCCACCAGTGGCCTACAAGAGACCCAGTACTTC. This codes for CATSGLQETQYF. The chain uses TRBV24-1 and TRBJ2-5; unclear D gene. The V end was cut by 5 bases, the J end by 2 bases, with 5 bases between. Per germline, CDR1 KGHDR and CDR2 SFDVKD. The CDR3 has 12 amino acids.

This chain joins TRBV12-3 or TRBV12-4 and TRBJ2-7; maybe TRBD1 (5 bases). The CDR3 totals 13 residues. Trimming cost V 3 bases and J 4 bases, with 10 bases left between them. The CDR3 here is CASSLLGAYEQYF. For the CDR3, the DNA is TGTGCCAGCAGTTTGTTAGGGGCATACGAGCAGTACTTC.

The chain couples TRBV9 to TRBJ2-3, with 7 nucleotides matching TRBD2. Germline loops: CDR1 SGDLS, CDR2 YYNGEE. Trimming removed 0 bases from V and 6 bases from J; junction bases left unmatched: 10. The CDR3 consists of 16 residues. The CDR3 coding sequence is TGTGCCAGCAGCGTAGCCAACGGGGGGTCGTGGGATACGCAGTATTTT. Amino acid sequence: CASSVANGGSWDTQYF.

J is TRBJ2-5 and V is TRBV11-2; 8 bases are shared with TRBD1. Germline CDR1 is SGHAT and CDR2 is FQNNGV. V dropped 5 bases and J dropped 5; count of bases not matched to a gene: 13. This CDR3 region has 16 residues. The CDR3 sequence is CASSPNPGGRGETQYF. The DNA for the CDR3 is TGTGCCAGCAGCCCCAACCCAGGGGGCCGAGGGGAGACCCAGTACTTC.

The CDR3 is CASSEATLYEQYF. The CDR3, as DNA: TGTGCCAGCAGTGAGGCCACACTATACGAGCAGTACTTC. The chain carries TRBV6-1 and TRBJ2-7; no definite D call. This CDR3 is 13 amino acids long. Trimming cost V 3 bases and J 4 bases, with 10 bases left between them. The V gene's germline CDR1 is MNHNS and CDR2 SASEGT.

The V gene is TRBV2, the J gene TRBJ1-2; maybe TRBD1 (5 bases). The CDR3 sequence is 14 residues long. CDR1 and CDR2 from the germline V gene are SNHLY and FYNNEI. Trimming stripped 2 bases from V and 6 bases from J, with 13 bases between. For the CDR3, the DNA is TGTGCCAGCAGTGAACTGGCAGGGTTAGATGGCTACACCTTC. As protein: CASSELAGLDGYTF. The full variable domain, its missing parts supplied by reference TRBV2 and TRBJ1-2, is EPEVTQTPSHQVTQMGQEVILRCVPISNHLYFYWYRQILGQKVEFLVSFYNNEISEKSEIFDDQFSVERPDGSNFTLKIRSTKLEDSAMYFCASSELAGLDGYTFGSGTRLTVV.

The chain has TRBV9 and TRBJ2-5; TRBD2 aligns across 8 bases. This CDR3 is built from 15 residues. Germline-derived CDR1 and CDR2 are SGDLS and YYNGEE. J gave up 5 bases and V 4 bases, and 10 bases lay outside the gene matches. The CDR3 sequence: CASSPRAGGSETQYF. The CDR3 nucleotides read TGTGCCAGCAGCCCCCGGGCGGGGGGCTCCGAGACCCAGTACTTC.

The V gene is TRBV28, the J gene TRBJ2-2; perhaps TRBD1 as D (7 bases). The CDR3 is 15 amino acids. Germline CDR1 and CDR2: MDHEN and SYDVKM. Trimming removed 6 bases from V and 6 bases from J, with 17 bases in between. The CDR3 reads CASRQPSGGSGELFF. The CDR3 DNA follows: TGTGCCAGCAGACAGCCCTCAGGGGGGTCCGGGGAGCTGTTTTTT.